This T cell receptor (beta chain) was identified in a study of blood T cells in healthy people across ages. To note about this clonotype: One end of the junction does not line up with germline, which may come from a read error.

Peripheral blood from each donor was collected in a volume of ten milliliters. With a J-beta primer mix and a sample-barcoded 5' primer, a second PCR ran about 7 to 12 cycles. Each of the cDNA molecules was tagged by a template-switch adaptor with 12 random nucleotides. TCRdb processed the 5' RACE reads anew with MiXCR; each CDR3 protein has one entry. The table lists about 1,500,000 distinct CDR3 sequences, approximately 30% of them singletons. Material: blood. This receptor was obtained from a woman in her twenties or thirties in good health.

CDR3 in amino acids: CASSFGGGQQDTQYF. The CDR3 bases are TGTGCCAGCAGCTTTGGCGGGGGGCAACAAGATACCCAGTACTTC. This chain links TRBV5-4 with TRBJ2-5; 8 bases map to TRBD2. This CDR3 is built from 15 residues. Germline V CDR1 and CDR2: SGHNT, YYREEE (reference sequence).